This T cell receptor (beta chain) was obtained from a study of T cells in Graves' hyperthyroidism and ophthalmopathy. This CDR3 is 14 amino acids long. The germline V gene has CDR1 SSHAT and CDR2 FNYEAQ (reference sequence). Amplified TCR beta CDR3 regions came from RNA transcripts. Carried out on the TCR CDR3, a first-round RT-PCR used the HTBI primer set. MiXCR, run by TCRdb on the multiplex PCR reads, gives a single entry per CDR3 protein. Found here are fewer than 650,000 distinct CDR3 sequences, 40% to 50% of them singletons; the top ten hold about two fifths. Sequences were obtained from peripheral blood or thyroid tissue (not recorded which). This TCR was recovered from an adult woman with Graves' disease, either hyperthyroidism or ophthalmopathy (not recorded which). The chain has TRBV7-7 and TRBJ2-5; D may be TRBD1 or TRBD2 (6 bases each). The CDR3 region is CTSSPTGTVGTQYF. The DNA of the CDR3 is TGTACTAGCAGCCCTACAGGGACGGTTGGGACCCAGTACTTC. The full variable domain, rest sourced from reference TRBV7-7 and TRBJ2-5, is GAGVSQSPRYKVTKRGQDVTLRCDPISSHATLYWYQQALGQGPEFLTYFNYEAQPDKSGLPSDRFSAERPEGSISTLTIQRTEQRDSAMYRCTSSPTGTVGTQYFGPGTRLLVL.